The 31 T cell receptor beta chains reported below all come from one sample, sequenced in a study of radiotherapy plus CTLA-4 blockade in lung cancer. Produced via immunoSEQ multiplex PCR; TCRdb's table is partial and in-frame only. The sample contains some 78,000 clones, approximately 86% of which appear only once. The sample consisted of peripheral blood, taken from a patient treated with radiotherapy plus ipilimumab. These receptors all stem from a human donor with non-small cell lung cancer who had a partial response to radiotherapy plus ipilimumab.

This clone was detected only once. V is TRBV7-2 and J is TRBJ2-3; D remains ambiguous. Trimming removed 5 bases at V and 0 bases at J, with 3 bases between. Germline V gene sequence: CDR1 SGHTA, CDR2 FQGNSA. The CDR3 sequence is 12 residues long. The CDR3 region has the DNA TGTGCCAGCAGCCCTAGCACAGATACGCAGTATTTT. Translation gives CASSPSTDTQYF. The full variable domain, completed using reference TRBV7-2 and TRBJ2-3, is GAGVSQSPSNKVTEKGKDVELRCDPISGHTALYWYRQSLGQGLEFLIYFQGNSAPDKSGLPSDRFSAERTGGSVSTLTIQRTQQEDSAVYLCASSPSTDTQYFGPGTRLTVL.

This clone was seen a single time. The chain links TRBV28 to TRBJ1-1, with 9 bases matching TRBD1. Germline-derived CDR1 and CDR2 are MDHEN and SYDVKM. This CDR3 region has 15 residues. Germline trimming cut 4 bases from V and 7 bases from J; bases unmatched to any gene: 10. The CDR3, as DNA: TGTGCCAGCAGTTCCTACCCTGGACAGGGGATTGAAGCTTTCTTT. Translation: CASSSYPGQGIEAFF.

This clone showed up just once. The CDR3 region is CASSQDGLAGVPGELFF. The CDR3 nucleotides read TGCGCCAGCAGCCAAGACGGACTAGCGGGAGTCCCCGGGGAGCTGTTTTTT. The chain carries TRBV4-1 and TRBJ2-2; the match to TRBD2 covers 13 bases. The ends lost 0 bases at V and 6 bases at J; junction bases unmatched: 4. There are 17 residues in the CDR3. Looked up from germline, CDR1 is MGHRA and CDR2 is YSYEKL.

This CDR3 reads CASRVTSGRSEQYF. As DNA, the CDR3 is TGTGCCAGCAGGGTGACTAGCGGGAGATCCGAGCAGTACTTC. The chain is built from TRBV28 and TRBJ2-7, with 12 bases lining up with TRBD2. The CDR3 contains 14 residues. Germline V CDR1 and CDR2: MDHEN, SYDVKM. V was pared by 6 bases and J by 6 bases, with 6 bases of the junction left unmatched.

J is TRBJ2-5 and V is TRBV7-6; a possible D gene is TRBD2 (5 bases). Germline assignment: CDR1 SGHVS and CDR2 FNYEAQ. The CDR3 is made up of 14 amino acids. V lost 0 bases and J lost 5, with 10 bases in between. The CDR3: CASSLAGVGETQYF. DNA for the CDR3: TGTGCCAGCAGCTTAGCGGGAGTTGGGGAGACCCAGTACTTC.

The chain has TRBV19 and TRBJ1-4, with 8 bases that match TRBD1. Trimming took 7 bases from V and 10 from J; bases not matched to a gene: 8. Germline-derived CDR1 and CDR2 are LNHDA and SQIVND (reference sequence). The CDR3 covers 13 residues. The CDR3 coding sequence is TGTGCCAGTAACTCGGACAGGGTGGGAAAACTGTTTTTT. Residues: CASNSDRVGKLFF.

The chain couples TRBV5-1 to TRBJ1-4; 8 nucleotides match TRBD1. Germline lookup yields CDR1 SGHRS and CDR2 YFSETQ. There are 16 residues in the CDR3. V lost 5 bases to trimming and J lost 6 bases; unmatched junction nucleotides: 12. The CDR3 nucleotides are TGCGCCAGCAGGGGGACAGGAGGGACAAGGGATGAAAAACTGTTTTTT. Amino acid sequence: CASRGTGGTRDEKLFF.

The chain links TRBV6-1 to TRBJ1-2; the D gene is possibly TRBD1 (5 bases). CDR1 and CDR2 (germline): MNHNS, SASEGT. Trimming pared 6 bases from V and 0 bases from J, leaving 14 bases between. The CDR3 totals 15 residues. CDR3 nucleotide sequence: TGTGCCAGCAGGATCATGACAGCTCCTAACTATGGCTACACCTTC. It specifies CASRIMTAPNYGYTF.

The chain is built from TRBV7-2 and TRBJ1-1; 10 bases agree with TRBD1. Per germline, CDR1 SGHTA and CDR2 FQGNSA. The V segment lost 6 bases and the J segment 1 base; nucleotides outside the gene matches: 5. CDR3 size: 15 residues. CDR3: CASRRDRGANTEAFF. CDR3 nucleotide sequence: TGTGCCAGCAGAAGGGACAGGGGAGCGAACACTGAAGCTTTCTTT.

This sequence joins TRBV18 and TRBJ1-2; 7 bases are a match to TRBD1. CDR3 length: 14 amino acids. J lost 4 bases, V lost 2 bases, and 4 bases had no gene match. CDR1 and CDR2 (germline): KGHSH, LQKENI. CDR3 DNA sequence: TGTGCCAGCTCACCAGAGAACAGGGGCTATGGCTACACCTTC. This sequence encodes CASSPENRGYGYTF.

This chain uses TRBV14 with TRBJ2-6; D remains ambiguous. This CDR3 has 19 residues. The V gene lost 1 base and the J gene lost 0 bases, with 16 bases spanning the gap. Germline CDR1 reads SGHDN; CDR2 reads FVKESK. CDR3 sequence: CASSQGLLGRSSGANVLTF. The CDR3 DNA is TGTGCCAGCAGCCAAGGTCTTTTAGGTCGGAGCTCTGGGGCCAACGTCCTGACTTTC.

About this clone itself: Additional DNA sequences in this sample encode the identical CDR3. The genes are TRBV7-9 and TRBJ1-2; no definite D call. The V and J ends lost 1 base and 8 bases respectively, with 11 bases between them. This CDR3 has 13 amino acids. CDR1 and CDR2 (germline): SEHNR, FQNEAQ (reference sequence). Written as DNA, the CDR3 is TGTGCCAGCAGCTTAGACAGTTTTACAGGCTACACCTTC. Translated: CASSLDSFTGYTF.

The chain recombines TRBV19 with TRBJ2-3, with TRBD1 matching over 10 bases. The CDR3 is 15 residues long. The germline gives CDR1 LNHDA, CDR2 SQIVND (reference sequence). Trimming cost V 3 bases and J 3 bases; bases outside gene matches: 3. CDR3 in DNA: TGTGCCAGTAGTATTGACAGGGGGCATACAGATACGCAGTATTTT. This codes for CASSIDRGHTDTQYF.

The rearrangement joins TRBV19 to TRBJ1-1; a possible D gene is TRBD1 (6 bases). CDR1 and CDR2 from the germline V gene are LNHDA and SQIVND (reference sequence). This CDR3 contains 15 residues. V dropped 5 bases and J dropped 6 bases, with 19 bases sitting between them. CDR3 region: CASSWGPSGGAEAFF. The CDR3 bases are TGTGCCAGTAGTTGGGGGCCTTCTGGGGGCGCTGAAGCTTTCTTT.

The chain has TRBV28 and TRBJ2-7, with D possibly being TRBD2 (6 bases). V lost 7 bases and J 6 bases, leaving 25 bases between the germline ends. The CDR3 is 16 residues long. Germline V lookup: CDR1 MDHEN, CDR2 SYDVKM. The CDR3 region has the DNA TGTGCCAGCAACGAAAGGGGACTGGGGCCTAGGGGCGAGCAGTACTTC. Residues: CASNERGLGPRGEQYF.

The rearrangement joins TRBV6-1 to TRBJ2-7; 14 positions agree with TRBD2. CDR3 size: 16 residues. V dropped 1 base and J dropped 3; count of bases not matched to a gene: 2. The germline V gene has CDR1 MNHNS and CDR2 SASEGT. CDR3 DNA: TGTGCCAGCAGTGAAGTAGGACTAGCGGGAGGCTACGAGCAGTACTTC. Translating it yields CASSEVGLAGGYEQYF.

The chain employs TRBV28 and TRBJ1-3; TRBD1 might be the D (6 bases). Deletions cut 7 bases from V and 0 bases from J, with 16 bases between. The V gene's germline CDR1 is MDHEN and CDR2 SYDVKM. There are 16 residues in the CDR3. The CDR3 bases are TGTGCCAGCACCTGGGAGGGGGTCCACTCTGGAAACACCATATATTTT. Protein: CASTWEGVHSGNTIYF.

V gene TRBV19 combines with J gene TRBJ1-5; 7 bases map to TRBD1. The CDR3 has 13 amino acids. The germline V gene encodes CDR1 LNHDA and CDR2 SQIVND (reference sequence). The J segment lost 6 bases and the V segment lost 5 bases, leaving 4 bases of the junction unmatched. This CDR3 reads CASSLGGGQPQHF. CDR3 DNA sequence: TGTGCCAGTAGTCTAGGGGGCGGTCAGCCCCAGCATTTT.

The chain carries TRBV27 and TRBJ1-1; 9 bases are shared with TRBD1. The germline CDR1 and CDR2 sequences are MNHEY and SMNVEV (reference sequence). The CDR3 covers 13 residues. After removal of 10 bases from V and 7 bases from J, the junction contained 10 bases not matched to a gene. CDR3 nucleotide sequence: TGTGCCACATCAGACAGGGGGAAGGGTGAAGCTTTCTTT. Translated: CATSDRGKGEAFF.

CDR3 DNA sequence: TGTGCCAGCAGTCTAGCTGGGATTAACACCGGGGAGCTGTTTTTT. This translates into CASSLAGINTGELFF. The chain links TRBV6-5 to TRBJ2-2, with D possibly matching TRBD2 (5 bases). The CDR3 has 15 residues. V dropped 5 bases and J dropped 2 bases, with 12 bases sitting between them. Germline-derived CDR1 and CDR2 are MNHEY and SVGAGI.

This clone was seen a handful of times. The chain carries TRBV23-1 and TRBJ1-3; D is uncertain. TRBV23-1 is known as an ORF, though its function is uncertain. Trimming pared 0 bases from V and 0 bases from J, leaving 12 bases between. The CDR3 is 17 amino acids. The CDR3 is CASSQSAAWVSGNTIYF. The CDR3 nucleotides read TGCGCCAGCAGTCAATCGGCGGCGTGGGTCTCTGGAAACACCATATATTTT.

This sequence joins TRBV28 and TRBJ1-1, with TRBD1 as a possible D gene (6 bases). Looked up from germline, CDR1 is MDHEN and CDR2 is SYDVKM. V lost 3 bases and J 7 bases, leaving 15 bases between the germline ends. The CDR3 spans 14 residues. The CDR3 reads CASSLGRGKSEAFF. The CDR3 DNA follows: TGTGCCAGCAGTTTGGGCAGGGGCAAAAGTGAAGCTTTCTTT.

This CDR3 is CASSEMVQWSPREQYV. Here the CDR3 DNA reads TGTGCCAGCAGTGAGATGGTACAGTGGAGCCCTCGGGAGCAGTACGTC. The chain carries TRBV2 and TRBJ2-7; D remains ambiguous. V lost 3 bases and J 7 bases, leaving 22 bases between the germline ends. This CDR3 has 16 residues. Germline values: CDR1 SNHLY, CDR2 FYNNEI.

The chain has TRBV9 and TRBJ1-2; D possibly corresponds to TRBD1 (5 bases). Germline V lookup: CDR1 SGDLS, CDR2 YYNGEE. V lost 0 bases to trimming and J lost 8 bases, with 8 bases between them. The CDR3 spans 12 residues. The CDR3 region is CASSVVRGGYTF. CDR3 nucleotides: TGTGCCAGCAGCGTAGTTCGGGGGGGCTACACCTTC.

The V call is TRBV27, the J call TRBJ1-5; 11 nucleotides agree with TRBD1. CDR3 size: 20 residues. CDR1 is MNHEY, CDR2 SMNVEV, per germline (reference sequence). V lost 1 base and J lost 0; bases outside the gene matches: 11. The CDR3 loop is CASSLYSGTGGLVSNQPQHF. CDR3 sequence (DNA): TGTGCCAGCAGTTTATACTCCGGGACAGGGGGTTTAGTTAGCAATCAGCCCCAGCATTTT.

The chain employs TRBV9 and TRBJ2-5, with 8 bases that match TRBD2. Trimming cost V 3 bases and J 4 bases; bases outside gene matches: 11. The CDR3 loop spans 16 amino acids. CDR1 is SGDLS, CDR2 YYNGEE, per germline. This chain's CDR3 is CASSGPFSGGAETQYF. The CDR3 DNA is TGTGCCAGCAGCGGACCGTTCTCGGGGGGGGCAGAGACCCAGTACTTC.

This rearrangement joins TRBV5-6 to TRBJ2-5; 10 nucleotides line up with TRBD2. J was trimmed by 4 bases and V by 1 base; bases with no gene match: 4. In germline, CDR1 is SGHDT, CDR2 YYEEEE. This CDR3 comprises 15 residues. CDR3 region: CASSLFLAGAETQYF. CDR3 nucleotide sequence: TGTGCCAGCAGCTTGTTTCTAGCGGGAGCAGAGACCCAGTACTTC.

The gene calls are TRBV14 and TRBJ1-1; D gene uncertain. Germline V gene sequence: CDR1 SGHDN, CDR2 FVKESK. This CDR3 is built from 12 residues. Trimming pared 6 bases from V and 1 base from J, leaving 6 bases between. As DNA, the CDR3 is TGTGCCAGCAGAACCGGGAACACTGAAGCTTTCTTT. Residues: CASRTGNTEAFF.

This chain uses TRBV5-4 with TRBJ2-5, with D possibly being TRBD1 (5 bases). This CDR3 has 14 residues. Trimming left V 0 bases short and J 5 bases short, with 11 bases between. Germline loops: CDR1 SGHNT, CDR2 YYREEE (reference sequence). The CDR3: CASSLVGHEETQYF. CDR3 in DNA: TGTGCCAGCAGCTTGGTAGGACATGAGGAGACCCAGTACTTC. Combining the CDR3 with reference TRBV5-4 and TRBJ2-5 gives the whole variable domain ETGVTQSPTHLIKTRGQQVTLRCSSQSGHNTVSWYQQALGQGPQFIFQYYREEENGRGNFPPRFSGLQFPNYSSELNVNALELDDSALYLCASSLVGHEETQYFGPGTRLLVL.

The rearrangement links TRBV11-2 to TRBJ2-5, with TRBD2 matching over 8 bases. The ends lost 0 bases at V and 0 bases at J; junction bases unmatched: 12. The germline V gene encodes CDR1 SGHAT and CDR2 FQNNGV. The CDR3 is 19 residues long. The CDR3 loop is CASSLETAGVGADQETQYF. The CDR3 bases are TGTGCCAGCAGCTTAGAGACAGCGGGAGTCGGGGCAGACCAAGAGACCCAGTACTTC.

V is TRBV28 and J is TRBJ2-5, with 15 bases aligning to TRBD2. V dropped 2 bases and J dropped 4; count of bases not matched to a gene: 17. Germline V gene lookup returns CDR1 MDHEN and CDR2 SYDVKM. The CDR3 has 21 amino acids. The CDR3 nucleotides read TGTGCCAGCAGTTTACTCGCGGGACTAGCGGGAGGTAGAAGGGGGCGAGAGACCCAGTACTTC. Encoded protein: CASSLLAGLAGGRRGRETQYF.